The 8 T cell receptor beta chains listed next were all sequenced from one sample in a study of graft-versus-host responses after intestinal transplantation. These receptors lack a known antigen. Profiled with immunoSEQ multiplex PCR; TCRdb holds only in-frame clones, not every one. The sample gives just under 85,000 clones, roughly 90% of which show up once; less than 8.5% is in the top ten. Specimen: unstimulated CD8+ T cells sorted from spleen or lymph node cells, collected before transplant. These receptors were collected from a human donor who was the organ donor for an intestinal transplant.

For this clone: The sample holds other DNA sequences that translate to the same CDR3. The V gene is TRBV4-1, the J gene TRBJ1-1, with D possibly matching TRBD1 (5 bases). The ends were cut back, 0 bases at V and 5 bases at J, with 10 bases in the middle. In germline, CDR1 is MGHRA, CDR2 YSYEKL. The CDR3 length is 14 residues. CDR3 loop: CASSQDAGGTEAFF. In DNA, the CDR3 is TGCGCCAGCAGCCAAGACGCCGGGGGAACTGAAGCTTTCTTT.

The chain is built from TRBV6-1 and TRBJ1-6, with 7 positions matching TRBD1. With 3 bases clipped from V and 3 bases from J, the junction kept 5 bases outside the gene matches. This CDR3 is built from 16 residues. Germline V gene sequence: CDR1 MNHNS, CDR2 SASEGT. The DNA of the CDR3 is TGTGCCAGCAGTGATCCGACAGGGATCTATAATTCACCCCTCCACTTT. This gives the protein CASSDPTGIYNSPLHF.

The chain links TRBV7-9 to TRBJ1-1; D might be TRBD1 (5 bases). CDR1 SEHNR and CDR2 FQNEAQ come from the germline V gene (reference sequence). V gave up 1 base and J gave up 5 bases, with 8 bases separating them. The CDR3 is 13 residues long. The CDR3 reads CASSLGGETEAFF. The CDR3 coding sequence is TGTGCCAGCAGCTTAGGAGGGGAGACTGAAGCTTTCTTT.

V is TRBV2 and J is TRBJ2-5; no firm D call. The DNA end lines up better with TRBJ2-7; the J call may be wrong. Germline-derived CDR1 and CDR2 are SNHLY and FYNNEI. The length of the CDR3 is 19 residues. The CDR3 DNA follows: TGTGCCAGCAGTGAACCGGACGAAAGTACTTCTGTACATTCCTACGAGCAGTACTTC. Protein: CASSEPDESTSVHSYEQYF.

This chain joins TRBV6-5 and TRBJ1-2; D gene ambiguous. The V gene lost 6 bases and the J gene lost 3 bases, with 11 bases spanning the gap. The CDR3 is 13 amino acids. Germline V gene lookup returns CDR1 MNHEY and CDR2 SVGAGI. The chain's CDR3 is CASSFGADYGYTF. CDR3 coding DNA: TGTGCCAGCAGCTTCGGCGCGGACTATGGCTACACCTTC.

V is TRBV29-1 and J is TRBJ2-7, with 7 bases fitting TRBD2. CDR1 and CDR2 (germline): SQVTM, ANQGSEA. The CDR3 spans 15 residues. J lost 0 bases, V lost 4 bases, and 9 bases had no gene match. CDR3 sequence (DNA): TGCAGCGTTGGGGGGTCCGGGACTAACTCCTACGAGCAGTACTTC. Translated: CSVGGSGTNSYEQYF.

This chain joins TRBV27 and TRBJ2-3, with TRBD2 as a possible D gene (6 bases). The V end was cut by 3 bases, the J end by 4 bases, with 11 bases between. In germline, CDR1 is MNHEY, CDR2 SMNVEV (reference sequence). The CDR3 sequence is 14 residues long. CDR3 residues: CASSFGGLPDTQYF. CDR3 nucleotides: TGTGCCAGCAGTTTCGGGGGACTCCCAGATACGCAGTATTTT.

The chain employs TRBV9 and TRBJ2-7; D unresolved. Germline CDR1 reads SGDLS; CDR2 reads YYNGEE. V lost 0 bases, J lost 6 bases, and 7 bases lay in between. The CDR3 is 12 residues long. The CDR3 nucleotides read TGTGCCAGCAGCGTAGCCGACGGCGAGCAGTACTTC. Translated: CASSVADGEQYF.